Listed here are 22 T cell receptor beta chains from one sample, sequenced in a study of cytomegalovirus exposure and HLA in healthy donors. A multiplex PCR was run with 60 Vbeta primers and 13 Jbeta primers. TCRdb's copy holds only in-frame clones and misses some; the assay was immunoSEQ multiplex PCR. The sample lists 150,000 to 200,000 clones, 80% occurring once. The sequenced sample was PBMCs. The receptors come from a man younger than 35 in good health and CMV-seropositive.

V and J are TRBV7-9 and TRBJ1-2, with TRBD1 identical over 7 bases. After removal of 5 bases from V and 5 bases from J, the junction contained 8 bases not matched to a gene. CDR3 size: 14 residues. Germline assignment: CDR1 SEHNR and CDR2 FQNEAQ (reference sequence). CDR3: CASSRGTAPYGYTF. CDR3 nucleotide sequence: TGTGCCAGCAGCCGGGGGACAGCCCCTTATGGCTACACCTTC.

The chain employs TRBV6-5 and TRBJ2-3; a possible D gene is TRBD1 (6 bases). Trimming removed 8 bases from V and 3 bases from J, with 18 bases in between. The germline V gene has CDR1 MNHEY and CDR2 SVGAGI. The CDR3 extends over 15 amino acids. The DNA of the CDR3 is TGTGCCAGCGACCCCAGGGGCGACGGAACAGATACGCAGTATTTT. Translating it yields CASDPRGDGTDTQYF.

For the CDR3, the DNA is TGTGCCAGCAGCTCCATACCAGGGCCAGATACGCAGTATTTT. This encodes CASSSIPGPDTQYF. The chain links TRBV7-9 to TRBJ2-3; maybe TRBD1 (5 bases). Trimming left V 4 bases short and J 4 bases short, with 12 bases between. Germline V gene sequence: CDR1 SEHNR, CDR2 FQNEAQ (reference sequence). This CDR3 contains 14 residues.

The chain is built from TRBV29-1 and TRBJ2-5; 7 bases agree with TRBD2. Germline CDR1 reads SQVTM; CDR2 reads ANQGSEA. This CDR3 spans 14 amino acids. J was trimmed by 5 bases and V by 5 bases; bases with no gene match: 11. The DNA of the CDR3 is TGCAGCGTTTCCGGCGGGAGACTTGTGGAGACCCAGTACTTC. Its translation is CSVSGGRLVETQYF.

This sequence joins TRBV5-1 and TRBJ2-2, with 8 nucleotides matching TRBD1. The J segment lost 8 bases and the V segment lost 4 bases, leaving 4 bases of the junction unmatched. The CDR3 covers 13 residues. Germline V gene lookup returns CDR1 SGHRS and CDR2 YFSETQ. The CDR3 nucleotides read TGCGCCAGCAGCCCGACAGGGGAGGGGGAGCTGTTTTTT. It specifies CASSPTGEGELFF.

The chain is built from TRBV10-3 and TRBJ2-5; a possible D gene is TRBD2 (7 bases). The CDR3 runs to 13 residues. Trimming removed 10 bases from V and 5 bases from J, with 17 bases in between. CDR1 ENHRY and CDR2 SYGVKD come from the germline V gene. The CDR3 nucleotides are TGTGCCACCCGAGTGGGGGGGCCGGAGACCCAGTACTTC. Translated, it gives CATRVGGPETQYF.

The rearrangement joins TRBV10-3 to TRBJ1-2; unclear D gene. This CDR3 has 13 residues. The V gene lost 7 bases and the J gene lost 2 bases, with 11 bases spanning the gap. In germline, CDR1 is ENHRY, CDR2 SYGVKD. The CDR3 loop reads CAITPGYNYGYTF. CDR3 nucleotide sequence: TGTGCCATCACACCGGGGTACAACTATGGCTACACCTTC.

The chain combines TRBV9 with TRBJ2-7; TRBD1 aligns across 8 bases. Germline V CDR1 and CDR2: SGDLS, YYNGEE. The CDR3 spans 14 residues. Trimming removed 4 bases from V and 2 bases from J; junction bases left unmatched: 5. In DNA form, the CDR3 reads TGTGCCAGCAGCCCCGGACAGGGCCCCTACGAGCAGTACTTC. Translated, it gives CASSPGQGPYEQYF.

The rearrangement joins TRBV4-1 to TRBJ2-7; D perhaps matches TRBD2 (5 bases). Germline CDR1 and CDR2: MGHRA and YSYEKL. With 0 bases removed from V and 4 bases from J, the gap between germline ends came to 10 bases. This CDR3 spans 14 amino acids. CDR3 sequence (DNA): TGCGCCAGCAGCCAAGATCCGGGGTCGTACGAGCAGTACTTC. This sequence encodes CASSQDPGSYEQYF.

This clone has only one observation. The junction departs from the called germline gene at one end, perhaps through a read error. The chain couples TRBV19 to TRBJ1-4; D is unclear. The CDR3 runs 13 residues. Looked up from germline, CDR1 is LNHDA and CDR2 is SQIVND (reference sequence). CDR3 residues: CASSIDGPEAASF. DNA of the CDR3: TGTGCCAGTAGTATTGACGGTCCGGAGGCTGCCAGTTTT.

The chain is built from TRBV4-1 and TRBJ1-3; no reliable D call. V shed 3 bases and J shed 8 bases, with 14 bases lying between them. Looked up from germline, CDR1 is MGHRA and CDR2 is YSYEKL. The CDR3 extends over 14 amino acids. The CDR3 DNA reads TGCGCCAGCAGCCAGAAACCCCCTCCGGACACCATATATTTT. This encodes CASSQKPPPDTIYF.

The CDR3 sequence is CASSFQGKQPQHF. CDR3 sequence (DNA): TGTGCCAGCAGTTTCCAGGGTAAACAGCCCCAGCATTTT. V gene TRBV27 combines with J gene TRBJ1-5; tentative D call: TRBD1 (5 bases). This CDR3 is built from 13 residues. Trimming removed 3 bases from V and 7 bases from J, with 10 bases in between. CDR1 is MNHEY and CDR2 is SMNVEV in the germline V gene (reference sequence).

There are a few counts of this clone. This chain connects TRBV7-2 to TRBJ2-7, with 14 bases matching TRBD2. The CDR3 spans 18 residues. CDR1 is SGHTA and CDR2 is FQGNSA in the germline V gene. Trimming removed 2 bases from V and 5 bases from J; junction bases left unmatched: 11. The CDR3 bases are TGTGCCAGCAGCTTAACGCCGGGACTAGCGGGAGTTGGAGACGAGCAGTACTTC. It encodes CASSLTPGLAGVGDEQYF.

The V gene is TRBV13, the J gene TRBJ2-5, with 7 positions matching TRBD2. V shed 3 bases, J shed 3 bases, and the junction held 10 bases outside the gene matches. CDR1 is PRHDT, CDR2 FYEKMQ, per germline (reference sequence). This CDR3 contains 16 residues. CDR3 sequence reads: CASSFPGSGGEETQYF. The CDR3 DNA reads TGTGCCAGCAGCTTCCCGGGTAGTGGGGGGGAAGAGACCCAGTACTTC. The whole variable domain, remainder taken from reference TRBV13 and TRBJ2-5, is AAGVIQSPRHLIKEKRETATLKCYPIPRHDTVYWYQQGPGQDPQFLISFYEKMQSDKGSIPDRFSAQQFSDYHSELNMSSLELGDSALYFCASSFPGSGGEETQYFGPGTRLLVL.

As concerns this clone: Different DNA sequences within this sample yield the same CDR3. V is TRBV7-9 and J is TRBJ2-7; weak D call: TRBD2 (5 bases). CDR1 and CDR2 (germline): SEHNR, FQNEAQ (reference sequence). This CDR3 has 12 amino acids. Trimming took off 4 bases at V and 3 bases at J, with 7 bases between the two ends. The CDR3: CASSWAGYEQYF. The CDR3 DNA reads as TGTGCCAGCAGCTGGGCGGGCTACGAGCAGTACTTC.

This clone turned up a few times. This chain links TRBV10-2 with TRBJ1-2; D is unclear. V gave up 3 bases and J gave up 1 base, with 3 bases separating them. Germline loops: CDR1 WSHSY, CDR2 SAAADI. This CDR3 comprises 12 residues. The CDR3 nucleotides are TGCGCCAGCAGTGATCTTAACTATGGCTACACCTTC. Translation gives CASSDLNYGYTF.

The chain combines TRBV9 with TRBJ1-3, with D unclear. Trimming removed 2 bases from V and 2 bases from J, with 11 bases in between. Germline CDR1 reads SGDLS; CDR2 reads YYNGEE. The length of the CDR3 is 15 residues. Written as DNA, the CDR3 is TGTGCCAGCAGCGTTGCCCCCGGGACTGGAAACACCATATATTTT. It codes for CASSVAPGTGNTIYF.

A remark on this clone: Here the CDR3 omits its conserved ending phenylalanine or tryptophan, so a read error is the likely source. This chain connects TRBV5-8 to TRBJ1-6; D is perhaps TRBD1 (6 bases). This CDR3 region has 15 residues. Germline V gives CDR1 SGHTS, CDR2 YDEGEE. The CDR3 loop is CAPGGIAVPNSPLHL. The CDR3 DNA sequence: TGTGCTCCGGGGGGCATCGCGGTTCCTAATTCACCCCTCCACCTT.

V is TRBV19 and J is TRBJ2-2; 8 bases are shared with TRBD2. Germline V lookup: CDR1 LNHDA, CDR2 SQIVND (reference sequence). With 7 bases clipped from V and 5 bases from J, the junction kept 15 bases outside the gene matches. This CDR3 is built from 17 residues. The CDR3 loop is CASTSGGRAFRTGELFF. The CDR3 region has the DNA TGTGCCAGTACCTCGGGGGGGCGGGCCTTTCGAACCGGGGAGCTGTTTTTT.

This clone was detected once. The genes are TRBV19 and TRBJ2-3; D remains ambiguous. Per the germline V gene, CDR1 is LNHDA and CDR2 is SQIVND (reference sequence). The CDR3 is made up of 14 amino acids. V lost 7 bases and J lost 1, with 12 bases in between. The CDR3 DNA reads as TGTGCCAGTAAGGTAGCCTCTGGCACAGATACGCAGTATTTT. Its translation is CASKVASGTDTQYF.

The chain combines TRBV19 with TRBJ1-1, with 9 nucleotides matching TRBD1. CDR3 length: 11 amino acids. The V segment lost 9 bases and the J segment 11 bases; nucleotides outside the gene matches: 7. Per germline, CDR1 LNHDA and CDR2 SQIVND (reference sequence). Written as DNA, the CDR3 is TGTGCCAGCCGACAGGGGGGGAAGGCTTTCTTT. Translating gives CASRQGGKAFF.

The table lists this clone with a few counts. As the CDR3 is not closed by the conserved phenylalanine or tryptophan, this likely results from a read error. The same CDR3 can be traced to other DNA sequences in this sample. The rearrangement uses TRBV6-6 and TRBJ1-6; no definite D call. The V gene's germline CDR1 is MNHNY and CDR2 SVGAGI (reference sequence). CDR3 length equals 12 residues. V lost 7 bases, J lost 14 bases, and 15 bases lay in between. CDR3 in amino acids: CASTKGGEALHL. For the CDR3, the DNA is TGTGCCAGCACGAAAGGCGGCGAAGCCCTCCACCTT.